The 5 T cell receptor beta chains below all came from one sample that was sequenced in a study of control samples from healthy donors and cancer patients. Sequencing was performed with immunoSEQ multiplex PCR; in TCRdb, only in-frame clones are kept and a portion is missing. The data hold roughly 39,000 clones, with roughly 92% observed a single time. Sequencing was done on a sample of blood. All receptors derive from a woman in her 50s in good health.

This chain uses TRBV19 with TRBJ1-5, with D unclear. CDR1 LNHDA and CDR2 SQIVND come from the germline V gene (reference sequence). CDR3 length: 14 amino acids. V lost 4 bases and J lost 4, with 11 bases in between. The CDR3 region is CASSNDAGNQPQHF. CDR3 DNA: TGTGCCAGTAGTAATGACGCCGGTAATCAGCCCCAGCATTTT.

This chain joins TRBV2 and TRBJ1-1; tentative D call: TRBD1 (5 bases). CDR1 SNHLY and CDR2 FYNNEI come from the germline V gene. Trimming removed 7 bases from V and 3 bases from J, with 18 bases in between. The CDR3 is 15 residues long. Written as DNA, the CDR3 is TGTGCCAGCACCGTAGCTCAGGGATGGGACACTGAAGCTTTCTTT. It specifies CASTVAQGWDTEAFF.

This chain uses TRBV7-6 with TRBJ1-1; D ambiguous. Between the trimmed V and J ends, which lost 5 bases and 3 bases, there was a span of 19 bases. Per germline, CDR1 SGHVS and CDR2 FNYEAQ. This CDR3 spans 16 amino acids. The CDR3 reads CASSLFDPLRDTEAFF. CDR3 in DNA: TGTGCCAGCAGCCTATTCGACCCCCTGCGGGACACTGAAGCTTTCTTT.

The V gene is TRBV24-1, the J gene TRBJ1-2, with 10 bases fitting TRBD1. Germline loops: CDR1 KGHDR, CDR2 SFDVKD. CDR3 length: 15 amino acids. The junction had 7 bases not matched to a gene; V was cut back by 3 bases and J by 7 bases. CDR3 sequence (DNA): TGTGCCACCAGTGATGATGACAGGGGGCTCGCTGGCTACACCTTC. Its protein is CATSDDDRGLAGYTF.

The chain recombines TRBV5-6 with TRBJ1-2, with D possibly TRBD1 on 5 matching bases. Trimming pared 5 bases from V and 2 bases from J, leaving 16 bases between. This CDR3 spans 15 amino acids. Germline CDR1 reads SGHDT; CDR2 reads YYEEEE. CDR3 in amino acids: CASRGEGTLNYGYTF. CDR3 nucleotides: TGTGCCAGCAGGGGTGAGGGGACCCTAAACTATGGCTACACCTTC.